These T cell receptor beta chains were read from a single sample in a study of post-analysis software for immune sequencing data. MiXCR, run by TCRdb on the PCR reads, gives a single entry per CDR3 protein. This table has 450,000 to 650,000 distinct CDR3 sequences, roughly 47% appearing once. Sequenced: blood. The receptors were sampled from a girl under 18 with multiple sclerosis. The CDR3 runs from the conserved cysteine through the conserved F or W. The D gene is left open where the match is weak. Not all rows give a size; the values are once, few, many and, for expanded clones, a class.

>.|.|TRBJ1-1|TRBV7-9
TGTGCCAGCAGCTGCCCCGGACAGAGCACTGAAGCTTTCTTT
CASSCPGQSTEAFF
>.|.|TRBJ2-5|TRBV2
TGTGCAGGGGCGGCGGGGCAGGTGGAGACCCAGTACTTC
CAGAAGQVETQYF
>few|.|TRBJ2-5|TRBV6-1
TGTGCCAGCAGTGGAAGTCGGGGACATATGTACCAAGAGACCCAGTACTTC
CASSGSRGHMYQETQYF
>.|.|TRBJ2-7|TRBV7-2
TGTGCCAGCAGTTTCCAGCACGGCTACGAGCAGTACTTC
CASSFQHGYEQYF
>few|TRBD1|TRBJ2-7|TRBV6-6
TGTGCCAGCAGTAGGGGGACAGGGGTCTACGAGCAGTACTTC
CASSRGTGVYEQYF
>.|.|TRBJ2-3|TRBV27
TGTGCCAGCAGTTTATCAGACGGGATTGTAGATACCCAGTATTTT
CASSLSDGIVDTQYF
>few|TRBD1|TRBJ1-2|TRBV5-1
TGCGCCAGCAGCTTCGCGGCAGGGGGCAACTATGGCTACACCTTC
CASSFAAGGNYGYTF
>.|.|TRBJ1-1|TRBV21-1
TGTGCCAGCAGCAAAAATAGGGGGGCTGAAGCTTTCTTT
CASSKNRGAEAFF
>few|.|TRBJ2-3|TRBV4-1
TGCGCCAGCAGCCAAGATCCCAGGGTGGGGAGAGGTGATACGCAGTATTTT
CASSQDPRVGRGDTQYF
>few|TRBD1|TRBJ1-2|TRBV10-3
TGTGCCATCAATCTAGGGACAGGGCAACTTGGCTATGGCTACACCTTC
CAINLGTGQLGYGYTF
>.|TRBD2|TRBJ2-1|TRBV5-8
TGTGCCAGCACCCTACTAGCGGGGAACAATGAGCAGTTCTTC
CASTLLAGNNEQFF
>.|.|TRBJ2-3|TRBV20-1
TGCAGTGCTAGACAGAGCGGCACTAGCACAGATACGCAGTATTTT
CSARQSGTSTDTQYF
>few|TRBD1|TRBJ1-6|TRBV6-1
TGTGCCAGCAGTGAGAGGACAGGCAAGAGCTCCTATAATTCACCCCTCCACTTT
CASSERTGKSSYNSPLHF
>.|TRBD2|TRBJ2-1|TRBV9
TGTGCCAGCAGCGTAGCTGGGGGAGGGTACAATGAGCAGTTCTTC
CASSVAGGGYNEQFF
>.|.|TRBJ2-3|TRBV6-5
TGTGCCAGCCGATTTGAATTCGCAGATACGCAGTATTTT
CASRFEFADTQYF
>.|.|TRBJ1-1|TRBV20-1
TGCAGTGCTCCAAGGGGCTTATTGAACACTGAAGCTTTCTTT
CSAPRGLLNTEAFF
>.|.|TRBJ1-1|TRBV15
TGTGCCACCAGCAGATCCCAGGGAATGAACACTGAAGCTTTCTTT
CATSRSQGMNTEAFF
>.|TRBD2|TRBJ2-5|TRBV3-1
TGTGCCAGCAGCCAAACTTTGCGAGCGGGGATTCAAGAGACCCAGTACTTC
CASSQTLRAGIQETQYF
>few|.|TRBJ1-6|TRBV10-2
TGCGCCAGCAGTGATCGTGGTTCACCCCTCCACTTT
CASSDRGSPLHF
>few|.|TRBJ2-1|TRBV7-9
TGTGCCAGCAGCTCCTACCTTAGCGCCGGTGAGCAGTTCTTC
CASSSYLSAGEQFF
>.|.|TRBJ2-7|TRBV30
TGTGCCTGGGACTTGGACTGGAGCTCCGAGCAGTACTTC
CAWDLDWSSEQYF
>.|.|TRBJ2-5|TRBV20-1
TGCAGTGCTAGAGATCCGGCTAGCCGGGAGACCCAGTACTTC
CSARDPASRETQYF
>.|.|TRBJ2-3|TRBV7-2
TGTGCCAGCAGCTTAGCGAGCACCAGGCCCGATACGCAGTATTTT
CASSLASTRPDTQYF
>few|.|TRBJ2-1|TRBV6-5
TGTGCCAGCAGTCGACTAGTGGAGCCCTACAATGAGCAGTTCTTC
CASSRLVEPYNEQFF
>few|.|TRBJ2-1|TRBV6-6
TGTGCCAGCAGTTACGGGATTTCCGGTGAGCAGTTCTTC
CASSYGISGEQFF
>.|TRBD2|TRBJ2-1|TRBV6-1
TGTGCCAGCAGTGAAGCGCTTCAGAGACTAGCTGCCTACAATGAGCAGTTCTTC
CASSEALQRLAAYNEQFF